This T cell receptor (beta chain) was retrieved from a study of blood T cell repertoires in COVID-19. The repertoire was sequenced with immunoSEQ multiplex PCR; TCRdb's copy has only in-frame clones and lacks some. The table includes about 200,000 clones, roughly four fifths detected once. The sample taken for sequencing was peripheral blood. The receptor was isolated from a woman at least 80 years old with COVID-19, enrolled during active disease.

The CDR3 bases are TGTGCCAGCAGCCAGCCTCGACCCCCCGGGGAGCAGTACTTC. Residues: CASSQPRPPGEQYF. This chain connects TRBV7-9 to TRBJ2-7; D not certain. V was pared by 5 bases and J by 7 bases, with 18 bases between. The CDR3 length is 14 residues. Germline V gene sequence: CDR1 SEHNR, CDR2 FQNEAQ (reference sequence). The full variable domain, its missing parts supplied by reference TRBV7-9 and TRBJ2-7, is DTGVSQNPRHKITKRGQNVTFRCDPISEHNRLYWYRQTLGQGPEFLTYFQNEAQLEKSRLLSDRFSAERPKGSFSTLEIQRTEQGDSAMYLCASSQPRPPGEQYFGPGTRLTVT.